This T cell receptor (beta chain) was obtained from a study of cytomegalovirus exposure and HLA in healthy donors. Broader study findings: TCR beta V segments were, for the most part, productive about 87% or about 30% of the time in an earlier analysis. Later analysis suggested most CMV-associated TCR beta chains were HLA-restricted.

Notes on this clone: Its specificity is not known.

PCR involved 60 Vbeta and 13 Jbeta primers. Assay: immunoSEQ multiplex PCR; the TCRdb copy retains only in-frame clones and omits some. This sample carries around 100,000 clones, around 79% of them seen once, and the ten largest clones take under 2%. In nominal health when sampled, donors likely had unrecorded immune exposures nonetheless. Material: PBMCs. The sequence was collected from a woman aged 35 to 49 in good health and CMV-seronegative.

CDR3 loop: CASSQDESLSSYNEQFF. The DNA of the CDR3 is TGTGCCAGCAGCCAAGATGAGAGCCTGAGCTCCTACAATGAGCAGTTCTTC. The chain carries TRBV14 and TRBJ2-1; D uncertain. Germline V gives CDR1 SGHDN, CDR2 FVKESK. CDR3 length: 17 amino acids. V was trimmed by 0 bases and J by 0 bases, leaving 12 bases between them. Supplemented by reference TRBV14 and TRBJ2-1, the full variable domain reads EAGVTQFPSHSVIEKGQTVTLRCDPISGHDNLYWYRRVMGKEIKFLLHFVKESKQDESGMPNNRFLAERTGGTYSTLKVQPAELEDSGVYFCASSQDESLSSYNEQFFGPGTRLTVL.